The text below deals with one T cell receptor beta chain. The record originates from a study of Ad26.COV2.S vaccination and SARS-CoV-2 variants. CDR1 and CDR2 (germline): SGHNT, YENEEA. V gave up 1 base and J gave up 15 bases; unmatched junction bases: 7. CDR3 length: 13 residues. The table came from immunoSEQ multiplex PCR; TCRdb's copy has only in-frame clones and leaves some out. The data hold under 150,000 clones, with roughly 89% observed a single time. The clonotype originates from a human donor who had recovered from COVID-19. V gene TRBV11-3 combines with J gene TRBJ2-1, with TRBD1 identical over 9 bases. The sequenced sample was peripheral blood, obtained after recovery from COVID-19. The CDR3 region has the DNA TGTGCCAGCAGCTTAGTTAGGGGACAGGGTCTGTTCTTC. Translated, it gives CASSLVRGQGLFF. The whole variable domain, filled in from reference TRBV11-3 and TRBJ2-1, reads EAGVVQSPRYKIIEKKQPVAFWCNPISGHNTLYWYLQNLGQGPELLIRYENEEAVDDSQLPKDRFSAERLKGVDSTLKIQPAELGDSAVYLCASSLVRGQGLFFGPGTRLTVL.